Below are 23 T cell receptor beta chains sequenced from a single sample in a study of blood T cell repertoires in COVID-19 (dated by TCRdb to between 2020 and 2021). The protocol used for the library was the immunoSEQ multiplex PCR assay. The table comes from immuneACCESS by way of TCRdb, which keeps in-frame sequences with V and J called. Part of the clones is missing from these tables; in studies checked, under half for an unresolved V gene and the rest for unknown reasons. This sample holds hundreds of thousands of clones; 89% were observed only once. 1.2% of the sample rests with the top ten. The sequenced sample was peripheral blood. Receptors originate from a man in his forties with acute or convalescent COVID-19.

The V call is TRBV18, the J call TRBJ2-7; no firm D call. V gave up 5 bases and J gave up 1 base, with 6 bases separating them. The CDR3 contains 12 residues. Germline V gives CDR1 KGHSH, CDR2 LQKENI. DNA of the CDR3: TGTGCCAGCTCAACAGAGTCCTACGAGCAGTACTTC. This translates into CASSTESYEQYF.

The rearrangement links TRBV27 to TRBJ1-2; a weak D match, TRBD1 (5 bases). The CDR3 has 17 residues. The germline gives CDR1 MNHEY, CDR2 SMNVEV (reference sequence). The V end lost 6 bases, the J end lost 5 bases, and 25 bases lay between the germline ends. The DNA of the CDR3 is TGTGCCAGCAGCCCCCGCGGGACGGGTAAACTCGGGTATGGCTACACCTTC. It is translated as CASSPRGTGKLGYGYTF.

The chain carries TRBV28 and TRBJ1-2; D might be TRBD1 (6 bases). The CDR3 consists of 15 residues. CDR1 and CDR2 (germline): MDHEN, SYDVKM. V lost 6 bases and J lost 4, with 18 bases in between. The CDR3 region is CASSYSRGTVYGYTF. The CDR3 DNA follows: TGTGCCAGCAGCTACAGCAGGGGAACCGTCTATGGCTACACCTTC.

The chain uses TRBV7-8 and TRBJ2-7; 9 bases line up with TRBD1. The V gene's germline CDR1 is SGHVS and CDR2 FQNEAQ. This CDR3 spans 15 amino acids. V lost 5 bases, J lost 6 bases, and 11 bases stayed unmatched. This CDR3 reads CASSKPGQGALEQYF. In nucleotides, the CDR3 is TGTGCCAGCAGCAAACCGGGACAGGGCGCGCTCGAGCAGTACTTC.

The chain employs TRBV9 and TRBJ1-1, with D perhaps matching TRBD1 (5 bases). The germline V gene has CDR1 SGDLS and CDR2 YYNGEE. V was clipped by 4 bases and J by 6 bases, with 13 bases between them. There are 13 residues in the CDR3. The chain's CDR3 is CASSSGGTAEAFF. The DNA for the CDR3 is TGTGCCAGCAGCTCCGGGGGGACCGCTGAAGCTTTCTTT.

The gene calls are TRBV7-3 and TRBJ2-3; D possibly corresponds to TRBD2 (5 bases). The germline V gene encodes CDR1 SGHTA and CDR2 FQGTGA. V was cut by 1 base and J by 4 bases, with 9 bases left in between. CDR3 length equals 14 residues. CDR3 in amino acids: CASSLITGADTQYF. The CDR3 DNA reads TGTGCCAGCAGCTTAATAACCGGGGCAGATACGCAGTATTTT.

This clone was observed once. The chain is built from TRBV2 and TRBJ2-7; the match to TRBD1 covers 8 bases. Trimming removed 7 bases from V and 4 bases from J; junction bases left unmatched: 12. CDR1 SNHLY and CDR2 FYNNEI come from the germline V gene. The CDR3 totals 15 residues. The CDR3 sequence is CASKMGQVLTYEQYF. DNA for the CDR3: TGTGCCAGCAAGATGGGACAGGTTTTGACTTACGAGCAGTACTTC.

J is TRBJ1-5 and V is TRBV19, with 11 nucleotides matching TRBD1. Trimming at V came to 1 base and at J to 5 bases, leaving 7 bases not matched to a gene. Germline lookup yields CDR1 LNHDA and CDR2 SQIVND (reference sequence). The CDR3 spans 17 residues. DNA for the CDR3: TGTGCCAGTAGTATAGGAATAGGGACAGGGGGTGATCAGCCCCAGCATTTT. Translated: CASSIGIGTGGDQPQHF.

CDR3 protein: CASSPELPQTSGDEQFF. CDR3 in DNA: TGTGCCAGCTCACCAGAACTGCCCCAGACTAGCGGCGATGAGCAGTTCTTC. The chain uses TRBV18 and TRBJ2-1; 9 nucleotides align to TRBD2. The CDR3 extends over 17 amino acids. Trimming at V came to 2 bases and at J to 8 bases, leaving 13 bases not matched to a gene. The germline V gene has CDR1 KGHSH and CDR2 LQKENI.

The chain couples TRBV27 to TRBJ1-2; 9 positions match TRBD1. The V segment lost 2 bases and the J segment 5 bases; nucleotides outside the gene matches: 12. Germline lookup yields CDR1 MNHEY and CDR2 SMNVEV (reference sequence). This CDR3 comprises 17 residues. CDR3 DNA: TGTGCCAGCAGTTTAAACCCTACAGGGGGCTCCCTGTATGGCTACACCTTC. This gives the protein CASSLNPTGGSLYGYTF.

This clone was picked up one time. The chain combines TRBV19 with TRBJ1-1; 7 bases agree with TRBD1. Germline-derived CDR1 and CDR2 are LNHDA and SQIVND (reference sequence). The CDR3 is 13 residues long. V shed 5 bases, J shed 6 bases, and the junction held 6 bases outside the gene matches. The CDR3 DNA follows: TGTGCCAGTAGTTGGACAGGACTCGCTGAAGCTTTCTTT. Translating gives CASSWTGLAEAFF. Drawing the rest from reference TRBV19 and TRBJ1-1, the complete variable domain is DGGITQSPKYLFRKEGQNVTLSCEQNLNHDAMYWYRQDPGQGLRLIYYSQIVNDFQKGDIAEGYSVSREKKESFPLTVTSAQKNPTAFYLCASSWTGLAEAFFGQGTRLTVV.

The chain has TRBV29-1 and TRBJ1-3, with unresolved D. The CDR3 spans 13 residues. Trimming took off 7 bases at V and 4 bases at J, with 14 bases between the two ends. The germline gives CDR1 SQVTM, CDR2 ANQGSEA. DNA for the CDR3: TGCAGCGCCAATCTAGTTATCGGAAACACCATATATTTT. It is translated as CSANLVIGNTIYF.

This chain connects TRBV29-1 to TRBJ2-1, with 7 nucleotides matching TRBD1. The CDR3 length is 14 residues. V lost 4 bases and J lost 0; bases outside the gene matches: 3. CDR1 is SQVTM, CDR2 ANQGSEA, per germline. CDR3 residues: CSVAGQRSYNEQFF. The DNA for the CDR3 is TGCAGCGTTGCGGGACAGCGCTCCTACAATGAGCAGTTCTTC.

The J gene is TRBJ2-7, the V gene TRBV6-5; 10 bases align to TRBD1. Germline CDR1 MNHEY, CDR2 SVGAGI. With 6 bases clipped from V and 7 bases from J, the junction kept 9 bases outside the gene matches. This CDR3 spans 14 amino acids. The CDR3: CASSYDRGHREQYF. In nucleotides, the CDR3 is TGTGCCAGCAGCTATGACAGGGGGCATAGGGAGCAGTACTTC.

The chain employs TRBV19 and TRBJ2-3; TRBD1 aligns across 12 bases. From germline, CDR1 is LNHDA and CDR2 SQIVND (reference sequence). The CDR3 runs 13 residues. V dropped 9 bases and J dropped 10; count of bases not matched to a gene: 8. The CDR3 loop reads CASTGTGGGSQYF. DNA for the CDR3: TGTGCCAGCACCGGGACAGGGGGCGGTTCGCAGTATTTT.

The CDR3 sequence is CASSFQINQPQHF. The CDR3 DNA reads TGTGCCAGCAGTTTCCAGATCAATCAGCCCCAGCATTTT. The chain has TRBV27 and TRBJ1-5; no clear D. Deletions cut 3 bases from V and 3 bases from J, with 6 bases between. This CDR3 contains 13 residues. Germline assignment: CDR1 MNHEY and CDR2 SMNVEV (reference sequence).

V usage is TRBV3-1 (or the pseudogene TRBV3-2) and J usage is TRBJ1-6, with 9 bases identical to TRBD1. The germline V gene has CDR1 LGHDT and CDR2 YNNKEL (reference sequence). V shed 3 bases, J shed 7 bases, and the junction held 7 bases outside the gene matches. The CDR3 length is 16 residues. DNA for the CDR3: TGTGCCAGCAGCCATCTGGACAGGGGTGGAAATTCACCCCTCCACTTT. Encoded protein: CASSHLDRGGNSPLHF.

Notes on this clone: Other DNA sequences in the same sample also yield this CDR3. This sequence joins TRBV28 and TRBJ1-5; TRBD1 might be the D (5 bases). Germline CDR1 is MDHEN and CDR2 is SYDVKM. Trimming removed 3 bases at V and 1 base at J, with 10 bases between. The CDR3 extends over 15 amino acids. The CDR3, as DNA: TGTGCCAGCAGTTTGGCAGGGCAAAGCAATCAGCCCCAGCATTTT. Amino acid sequence: CASSLAGQSNQPQHF.

The chain's CDR3 is CASRPGHSGRYEQYF. CDR3 nucleotides: TGTGCCAGCCGGCCAGGCCATAGCGGTCGCTACGAGCAGTACTTC. The chain couples TRBV6-5 to TRBJ2-7, with D perhaps matching TRBD2 (6 bases). CDR1 is MNHEY, CDR2 SVGAGI, per germline. Trimming took off 8 bases at V and 3 bases at J, with 20 bases between the two ends. This CDR3 spans 15 amino acids.

J is TRBJ1-2 and V is TRBV7-2, with 9 positions matching TRBD1. This CDR3 contains 16 residues. With 6 bases clipped from V and 0 bases from J, the junction kept 8 bases outside the gene matches. In germline, CDR1 is SGHTA, CDR2 FQGNSA. In nucleotides, the CDR3 is TGTGCCAGCAGGGAAACCGGGACAGGGCCTAACTATGGCTACACCTTC. Residues: CASRETGTGPNYGYTF. Combining the CDR3 with reference TRBV7-2 and TRBJ1-2 gives the whole variable domain GAGVSQSPSNKVTEKGKDVELRCDPISGHTALYWYRQSLGQGLEFLIYFQGNSAPDKSGLPSDRFSAERTGGSVSTLTIQRTQQEDSAVYLCASRETGTGPNYGYTFGSGTRLTVV.

CDR3 sequence reads: CASSEVSGRPSTDTQYF. CDR3 DNA: TGTGCCAGCAGTGAAGTTAGCGGGAGACCGAGCACAGATACGCAGTATTTT. This rearrangement joins TRBV6-1 to TRBJ2-3; 9 positions agree with TRBD2. Germline V CDR1 and CDR2: MNHNS, SASEGT. The CDR3 is 17 amino acids. The junction had 5 bases not matched to a gene; V was cut back by 1 base and J by 0 bases.

The rearrangement uses TRBV27 and TRBJ1-2, with D maybe TRBD1 (6 bases). The CDR3 is made up of 14 amino acids. CDR1 is MNHEY, CDR2 SMNVEV, per germline (reference sequence). V lost 7 bases and J lost 4, with 16 bases in between. CDR3: CASKHGTGIYGYTF. The CDR3 DNA reads TGTGCCAGCAAGCACGGTACAGGGATCTATGGCTACACCTTC.

V usage is TRBV5-1 and J usage is TRBJ1-2; D is perhaps TRBD1 (6 bases). The V end was cut by 4 bases, the J end by 1 base, with 14 bases between. Germline lookup yields CDR1 SGHRS and CDR2 YFSETQ. The CDR3 spans 15 residues. CDR3 region: CASSPRTDYNYGYTF. CDR3 in DNA: TGCGCCAGCAGCCCACGGACAGATTATAACTATGGCTACACCTTC.